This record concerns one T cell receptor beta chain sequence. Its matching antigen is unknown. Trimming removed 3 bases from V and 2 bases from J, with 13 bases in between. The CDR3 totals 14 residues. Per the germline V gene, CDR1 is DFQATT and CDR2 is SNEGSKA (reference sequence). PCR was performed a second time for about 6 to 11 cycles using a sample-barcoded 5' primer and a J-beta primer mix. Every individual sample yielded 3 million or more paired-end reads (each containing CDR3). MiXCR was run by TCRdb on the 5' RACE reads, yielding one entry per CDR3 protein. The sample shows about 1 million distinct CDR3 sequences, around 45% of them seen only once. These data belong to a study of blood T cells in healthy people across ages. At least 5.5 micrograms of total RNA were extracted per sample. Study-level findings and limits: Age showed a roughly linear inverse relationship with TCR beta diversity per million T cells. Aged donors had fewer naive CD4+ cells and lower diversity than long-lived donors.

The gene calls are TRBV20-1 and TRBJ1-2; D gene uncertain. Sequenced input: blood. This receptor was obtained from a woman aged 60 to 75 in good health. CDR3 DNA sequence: TGCAGTGCTAGGCCACCCGGGTCCAACTATGGCTACACCTTC. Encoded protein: CSARPPGSNYGYTF.